These T cell receptor beta chains were read from a single sample in a study of blood T cells in healthy people across ages. TCRdb called the 5' RACE reads again in MiXCR, with one record for every CDR3 protein. The sample holds around 710,000 distinct CDR3 sequences, around 40% seen once. The specimen sequenced was blood. The origin of the receptors is a woman aged 55 to 70 in good health. Each CDR3 is given with its conserved first and last residue.

TRBJ2-3	TRBV15	CATSRDGGTDTQYF
TRBJ2-1	TRBV20-1	CSATQSSTSGGSNEQFF
TRBJ2-3	TRBV20-1	CSASRTDTQYF
TRBJ2-5	TRBV28	CASTISRVQIQETQYF
TRBJ1-1	TRBV2	CASSEGDRAAFF
TRBJ2-1	TRBV20-1	CSASSLAGVSDEQFF
TRBJ2-7	TRBV7-2	CASSTDREQYF
TRBJ2-3	TRBV12-3/TRBV12-4	CASSHSGWNTQYF
TRBJ2-7	TRBV20-1	CSVRREQYF
TRBJ2-1	TRBV20-1	CSARDQREQFF
TRBJ2-1	TRBV9	CASSRRSSYNEQFF
TRBJ1-5	TRBV12-3/TRBV12-4	CASSRDWEGSNQPQHF